The 6 T cell receptor beta chains in this list originate from one sample, sequenced in a study of blood T cell repertoires in COVID-19. Repertoires were generated with immunoSEQ multiplex PCR, while TCRdb's copy carries only in-frame clones and drops some. The sample lists 95,000 or so clones; over 70% were seen once. The sample consisted of peripheral blood. The receptor source for this set is a man older than 75 with active or convalescent COVID-19.

The V and J genes are TRBV5-1 and TRBJ1-1; 7 bases align to TRBD1. J was trimmed by 5 bases and V by 4 bases; bases with no gene match: 8. The CDR3 is 14 amino acids. Germline CDR1 is SGHRS and CDR2 is YFSETQ. The CDR3 bases are TGCGCCAGCAGCCCGTTCGACAGGGATACTGAAGCTTTCTTT. Protein: CASSPFDRDTEAFF.

The chain combines TRBV21-1 with TRBJ1-2. TRBV21-1 is assigned pseudogene status. The length of the CDR3 is 13 residues. The CDR3 DNA reads TGTGCCAGCAGCCTAAGCCCTAACTATGGCTACACCTTC. Residues: CASSLSPNYGYTF.

V usage is TRBV2 and J usage is TRBJ2-3, with D maybe TRBD1 (5 bases). V lost 8 bases to trimming and J lost 5 bases, with 14 bases between them. From germline, CDR1 is SNHLY and CDR2 FYNNEI. The CDR3 spans 13 residues. The CDR3, as DNA: TGTGCCAGCTTGGCCAACGACAGAGATACGCAGTATTTT. Protein sequence: CASLANDRDTQYF.

The J gene is TRBJ2-7, the V gene TRBV5-4; D might be TRBD1 (6 bases). The CDR3 extends over 14 amino acids. The ends were cut back, 4 bases at V and 3 bases at J, with 14 bases in the middle. Germline V gene sequence: CDR1 SGHNT, CDR2 YYREEE (reference sequence). CDR3 DNA: TGTGCCAGCAGCCCGCGGACAGATTACTACGAGCAGTACTTC. Its protein is CASSPRTDYYEQYF. Full variable domain (outside the CDR3, taken from reference TRBV5-4 and TRBJ2-7): ETGVTQSPTHLIKTRGQQVTLRCSSQSGHNTVSWYQQALGQGPQFIFQYYREEENGRGNFPPRFSGLQFPNYSSELNVNALELDDSALYLCASSPRTDYYEQYFGPGTRLTVT.

This rearrangement joins TRBV5-1 to TRBJ2-2; TRBD2 matches 15 bases. V dropped 4 bases and J dropped 5; count of bases not matched to a gene: 6. Germline values: CDR1 SGHRS, CDR2 YFSETQ. This CDR3 has 17 residues. The CDR3: CASSPGLAGGPTGELFF. The CDR3 DNA reads as TGCGCCAGCAGCCCCGGACTAGCGGGGGGGCCGACCGGGGAGCTGTTTTTT.

The chain is built from TRBV19 and TRBJ1-3; TRBD1 aligns across 7 bases. This CDR3 is 16 amino acids long. The ends lost 4 bases at V and 0 bases at J; junction bases unmatched: 6. Per germline, CDR1 LNHDA and CDR2 SQIVND (reference sequence). The CDR3 bases are TGTGCCAGTAGTACTACAGGGGACAGCTCTGGAAACACCATATATTTT. Its translation: CASSTTGDSSGNTIYF.